The 28 T cell receptor beta chains below were found in one sample sequenced in a study of cytomegalovirus exposure and HLA in healthy donors (dated by TCRdb to 2016 to 2017). The library came from the immunoSEQ multiplex PCR assay. TCRdb carries this immuneACCESS record with in-frame sequences only. Its versions omit some clonotypes, under half of them owing to an unresolved V gene in the studies checked, with the rest unexplained. The sample includes under 100,000 clones, with roughly 96% observed a single time. The top ten clonotypes cover 0.69% of the sample. Source material: PBMCs. These receptors were collected from a woman between 18 and 30 years old in good health and CMV-seronegative.

J is TRBJ1-5 and V is TRBV7-2; D may be TRBD1 (5 bases). The V gene lost 2 bases and the J gene lost 6 bases, with 14 bases spanning the gap. This CDR3 is 15 amino acids long. The V gene's germline CDR1 is SGHTA and CDR2 FQGNSA. CDR3 nucleotides: TGTGCCAGCAGCTTACGGGGGGGGATAGGTCAGCCCCAGCATTTT. As protein: CASSLRGGIGQPQHF.

The chain couples TRBV4-1 to TRBJ2-4, with D hard to call. Germline CDR1 reads MGHRA; CDR2 reads YSYEKL. The CDR3 has 15 amino acids. The ends were cut back, 0 bases at V and 2 bases at J, with 8 bases in the middle. The CDR3 is CASSQDTGSKNIQYF. CDR3 sequence (DNA): TGCGCCAGCAGCCAAGATACCGGGTCCAAAAACATTCAGTACTTC.

The table lists this clone with a count of one. The rearrangement uses TRBV7-2 and TRBJ2-7; 10 nucleotides agree with TRBD2. J was trimmed by 4 bases and V by 5 bases; bases with no gene match: 11. The germline gives CDR1 SGHTA, CDR2 FQGNSA. The CDR3 contains 16 residues. Here the CDR3 DNA reads TGTGCCAGCAGCCCCGCTGTACCTAGCGGGAGATACGAGCAGTACTTC. It codes for CASSPAVPSGRYEQYF.

This clone was picked up one time. This chain joins TRBV30 and TRBJ1-6; D might be TRBD1 (6 bases). V lost 3 bases and J lost 0, with 15 bases in between. CDR1 and CDR2 from the germline V gene are GTSNPN and SVGIG (reference sequence). The CDR3 contains 17 residues. The CDR3 DNA reads as TGTGCCTGGAGGGGGATCCAGGGGAGCTCCTATAATTCACCCCTCCACTTT. Its translation is CAWRGIQGSSYNSPLHF.

The chain employs TRBV7-2 and TRBJ2-3, with TRBD2 identical over 7 bases. This CDR3 is built from 16 residues. Unmatched junction bases numbered 4, after V lost 0 bases and J lost 1 base. CDR1 SGHTA and CDR2 FQGNSA come from the germline V gene. The CDR3 reads CASSLAGGVRTDTQYF. In nucleotides, the CDR3 is TGTGCCAGCAGCTTAGCGGGAGGGGTTCGCACAGATACGCAGTATTTT.

This CDR3 reads CASSGHRTNTEAFF. As DNA, the CDR3 is TGTGCCAGCAGTGGGCACAGGACAAACACTGAAGCTTTCTTT. The chain joins TRBV2 to TRBJ1-1; maybe TRBD1 (5 bases). CDR3 length: 14 amino acids. V lost 4 bases and J lost 2, with 11 bases in between. The germline V gene has CDR1 SNHLY and CDR2 FYNNEI.

V is TRBV27 and J is TRBJ1-2, with D perhaps TRBD1 (5 bases). This CDR3 is 14 amino acids long. Germline values: CDR1 MNHEY, CDR2 SMNVEV (reference sequence). V dropped 6 bases and J dropped 7 bases, with 18 bases sitting between them. The CDR3, as DNA: TGTGCCAGCAGCTCGTCACGGGGGTGGTCTGGCTACACCTTC. The encoded protein is CASSSSRGWSGYTF.

The gene calls are TRBV28 and TRBJ1-1; the match to TRBD1 covers 12 bases. This CDR3 is built from 20 residues. Germline V CDR1 and CDR2: MDHEN, SYDVKM. With V trimmed by 3 bases and J by 0 bases, 14 bases remained unmatched. The CDR3 spells CASSFPAPGQGARVNTEAFF. CDR3 coding DNA: TGTGCCAGCAGTTTCCCCGCACCGGGACAGGGGGCGCGGGTGAACACTGAAGCTTTCTTT.

Points on this clone: This same CDR3 is encoded by further DNA sequences in the sample. The V and J genes are TRBV2 and TRBJ2-7, with TRBD2 as a possible D gene (6 bases). Trimming stripped 3 bases from V and 2 bases from J, with 11 bases between. The CDR3 spans 14 residues. From germline, CDR1 is SNHLY and CDR2 FYNNEI. The CDR3, as DNA: TGTGCCAGCAGTGACGGGACGGGAGCCTACGAGCAGTACTTC. It specifies CASSDGTGAYEQYF. The full variable domain, rest sourced from reference TRBV2 and TRBJ2-7, is EPEVTQTPSHQVTQMGQEVILRCVPISNHLYFYWYRQILGQKVEFLVSFYNNEISEKSEIFDDQFSVERPDGSNFTLKIRSTKLEDSAMYFCASSDGTGAYEQYFGPGTRLTVT.

The CDR3 sequence is CASRSRVLGNTIYF. DNA for the CDR3: TGTGCCAGCAGGAGCAGGGTATTAGGAAACACCATATATTTT. The chain uses TRBV7-9 and TRBJ1-3; perhaps TRBD1 as D (5 bases). V lost 6 bases, J lost 4 bases, and 13 bases lay in between. The CDR3 has 14 amino acids. In germline, CDR1 is SEHNR, CDR2 FQNEAQ (reference sequence).

The rearrangement joins TRBV5-1 to TRBJ2-5; 8 bases match TRBD2. Germline trimming cut 3 bases from V and 5 bases from J; bases unmatched to any gene: 9. CDR1 SGHRS and CDR2 YFSETQ come from the germline V gene. The length of the CDR3 is 15 residues. Written as DNA, the CDR3 is TGCGCCAGCAGCTCCGGGACTAGTGGACGGGAGACCCAGTACTTC. The encoded protein is CASSSGTSGRETQYF.

This chain uses TRBV2 with TRBJ2-6; D may be TRBD1 (6 bases). With 6 bases removed from V and 0 bases from J, the gap between germline ends came to 18 bases. The CDR3 spans 18 residues. CDR1 is SNHLY and CDR2 is FYNNEI in the germline V gene. The CDR3 loop is CASRGPGHPPSGANVLTF. CDR3 DNA: TGTGCCAGCAGGGGCCCGGGACATCCCCCCTCTGGGGCCAACGTCCTGACTTTC.

The chain combines TRBV29-1 with TRBJ1-2, with D unresolved. This CDR3 spans 12 amino acids. V lost 8 bases to trimming and J lost 2 bases, with 12 bases between them. Germline V lookup: CDR1 SQVTM, CDR2 ANQGSEA. CDR3: CSHSILNYGYTF. CDR3 DNA sequence: TGCAGCCACAGCATTCTAAACTATGGCTACACCTTC.

The CDR3 is CATTIGQVNTEAFF. The DNA of the CDR3 is TGTGCCACTACAATAGGACAGGTGAACACTGAAGCTTTCTTT. The chain carries TRBV19 and TRBJ1-1; 7 bases line up with TRBD1. There are 14 residues in the CDR3. Germline V gives CDR1 LNHDA, CDR2 SQIVND (reference sequence). V dropped 10 bases and J dropped 0; count of bases not matched to a gene: 8.

The CDR3 DNA reads TGTGCCAGCAGCTTCCTACGGACGGGAGCTTCCTCTGGGGCCAACGTCCTGACTTTC. Translating gives CASSFLRTGASSGANVLTF. V and J are TRBV7-2 and TRBJ2-6; the D gene is possibly TRBD2 (6 bases). Germline loops: CDR1 SGHTA, CDR2 FQGNSA. The CDR3 has 19 residues. V was clipped by 3 bases and J by 0 bases, with 18 bases between them.

The chain combines TRBV30 with TRBJ2-1, with 11 positions matching TRBD2. Germline values: CDR1 GTSNPN, CDR2 SVGIG (reference sequence). J was trimmed by 8 bases and V by 4 bases; bases with no gene match: 10. The CDR3 is made up of 15 amino acids. CDR3 sequence reads: CAWNSGLAVPYEQFF. The CDR3 nucleotides are TGTGCCTGGAATTCGGGACTAGCGGTGCCGTATGAGCAGTTCTTC.

V usage is TRBV5-1 and J usage is TRBJ1-2; 8 bases are a match to TRBD1. Germline loops: CDR1 SGHRS, CDR2 YFSETQ. After removal of 0 bases from V and 6 bases from J, the junction contained 4 bases not matched to a gene. The length of the CDR3 is 14 residues. The CDR3, as DNA: TGCGCCAGCAGCTTGGGGACAGGGCATCATGGCTACACCTTC. This gives the protein CASSLGTGHHGYTF.

The chain recombines TRBV15 with TRBJ2-5; 9 nucleotides align to TRBD2. The junction had 13 bases not matched to a gene; V was cut back by 0 bases and J by 2 bases. Germline V CDR1 and CDR2: LNHNV, YYDKDF (reference sequence). The CDR3 runs to 19 residues. CDR3 residues: CATSRDRPRLAGKQETQYF. As DNA, the CDR3 is TGTGCCACCAGCAGAGACCGTCCCCGGCTAGCGGGGAAACAAGAGACCCAGTACTTC. Full variable domain (missing parts from reference TRBV15 and TRBJ2-5): DAMVIQNPRYQVTQFGKPVTLSCSQTLNHNVMYWYQQKSSQAPKLLFHYYDKDFNNEADTPDNFQSRRPNTSFCFLDIRSPGLGDTAMYLCATSRDRPRLAGKQETQYFGPGTRLLVL.

This rearrangement joins TRBV27 to TRBJ2-3; TRBD1 matches 9 bases. Unmatched junction bases numbered 10, after V lost 4 bases and J lost 5 bases. In germline, CDR1 is MNHEY, CDR2 SMNVEV (reference sequence). The CDR3 runs to 16 residues. CDR3 nucleotides: TGTGCCAGCAGTTCTGCCGGGACAGGGAATAGAGATACGCAGTATTTT. Translated, it gives CASSSAGTGNRDTQYF.

The chain is built from TRBV5-4 and TRBJ2-1; 10 bases fit TRBD1. The CDR3 loop spans 15 amino acids. V gave up 0 bases and J gave up 8 bases; unmatched junction bases: 5. Germline V gene lookup returns CDR1 SGHNT and CDR2 YYREEE (reference sequence). CDR3 residues: CASSLGGDRGHEQFF. Here the CDR3 DNA reads TGTGCCAGCAGCTTGGGGGGGGACAGGGGCCATGAGCAGTTCTTC. The full variable domain, with the rest looked up from reference TRBV5-4 and TRBJ2-1, is ETGVTQSPTHLIKTRGQQVTLRCSSQSGHNTVSWYQQALGQGPQFIFQYYREEENGRGNFPPRFSGLQFPNYSSELNVNALELDDSALYLCASSLGGDRGHEQFFGPGTRLTVL.

This clone was observed a handful of times. V is TRBV4-1 and J is TRBJ1-1; no firm D call. The germline gives CDR1 MGHRA, CDR2 YSYEKL. The CDR3 length is 11 residues. The V gene lost 4 bases and the J gene lost 8 bases, with 8 bases spanning the gap. The CDR3 region is CASSRGTEAFF. DNA for the CDR3: TGCGCCAGCAGCCGCGGTACCGAAGCTTTCTTT.

The V and J genes are TRBV6-5 and TRBJ2-4, with 14 bases aligning to TRBD2. With V trimmed by 6 bases and J by 7 bases, 5 bases remained unmatched. Germline CDR1 and CDR2: MNHEY and SVGAGI. The CDR3 covers 15 residues. CDR3 DNA: TGTGCCAGCAGAAGACTAGCGGGAGGGTCGAACATTCAGTACTTC. Translated: CASRRLAGGSNIQYF.

This sequence joins TRBV4-1 and TRBJ1-5; D may be TRBD1 (5 bases). V lost 4 bases, J lost 1 base, and 11 bases lay in between. In germline, CDR1 is MGHRA, CDR2 YSYEKL. The CDR3 contains 15 residues. In nucleotides, the CDR3 is TGCGCCAGCAGCCCTCCGGAGGGGAGCAATCAGCCCCAGCATTTT. Translating it yields CASSPPEGSNQPQHF.

The chain links TRBV12-5 to TRBJ2-1, with TRBD2 identical over 11 bases. V lost 1 base and J lost 5; bases outside the gene matches: 4. This CDR3 has 16 residues. Germline CDR1 and CDR2: LGHNT and FRNRAP. CDR3 residues: CASGLEPGLADNEQFF. The CDR3 coding sequence is TGTGCTAGTGGTTTGGAACCGGGACTAGCGGACAATGAGCAGTTCTTC.

The gene calls are TRBV28 and TRBJ2-7; perhaps TRBD2 as D (5 bases). There are 13 residues in the CDR3. The V gene lost 8 bases and the J gene lost 7 bases, with 18 bases spanning the gap. CDR1 is MDHEN and CDR2 is SYDVKM in the germline V gene. The CDR3 loop reads CASGYEAPGEQYF. The CDR3 region has the DNA TGTGCCAGCGGGTACGAGGCCCCGGGGGAGCAGTACTTC. Full variable domain (remainder filled in from reference TRBV28 and TRBJ2-7): DVKVTQSSRYLVKRTGEKVFLECVQDMDHENMFWYRQDPGLGLRLIYFSYDVKMKEKGDIPEGYSVSREKKERFSLILESASTNQTSMYLCASGYEAPGEQYFGPGTRLTVT.

V gene TRBV25-1 combines with J gene TRBJ1-2, with a tentative D call TRBD1 (5 bases). The V and J ends lost 3 bases and 3 bases respectively, with 8 bases between them. The germline V gene encodes CDR1 MGHDK and CDR2 SYGVNS. This CDR3 is 13 amino acids long. The CDR3 region has the DNA TGTGCCAGCAGTGATGGGGACTACTATGGCTACACCTTC. Protein product: CASSDGDYYGYTF.

The V gene is TRBV6-6, the J gene TRBJ1-5; D gene ambiguous. The CDR3 consists of 15 residues. CDR1 and CDR2 from the germline V gene are MNHNY and SVGAGI (reference sequence). Trimming took 4 bases from V and 2 from J, leaving 12 bases between them. The CDR3: CASSLEGGGNQPQHF. The CDR3 DNA follows: TGTGCCAGCAGTTTAGAGGGCGGAGGCAATCAGCCCCAGCATTTT.

This chain uses TRBV6-5 with TRBJ1-2, with 7 bases matching TRBD1. The CDR3 runs to 12 residues. CDR1 is MNHEY and CDR2 is SVGAGI in the germline V gene. V shed 5 bases, J shed 6 bases, and the junction held 3 bases outside the gene matches. The CDR3 DNA reads TGTGCCAGCAGTGGACAGGTAGATGGCTACACCTTC. This codes for CASSGQVDGYTF.